This is a list of T cell receptor beta chains from one sample in a study of beta chain features in type 1 diabetes. Assay used: immunoSEQ multiplex PCR; TCRdb lists only in-frame clones, some missing. The sample lists 250,000 to 350,000 clones; about 13% were seen once. Sample: naive CD4+ T cells from blood. The source is a young man with type 1 diabetes. Both conserved end residues are trimmed from each CDR3. Clone size appears in some rows only: once, few, many, or a class for an expanded clone.

v_call,cdr3_length,clone_size,j_call,cdr3_aa
TRBV5-1,12,few,TRBJ1-4,ASSGTEFNEKLF
TRBV19,14,-,TRBJ2-3,ASSTKISGSPDTQY
TRBV18,13,-,TRBJ2-7,ASSPRGTGGYEQY
TRBV29-1,12,-,TRBJ2-7,SVVVGGPSREQY
TRBV7-9,13,-,TRBJ1-2,ASSSPGQAGNGYT
TRBV30,14,-,-,AWRIAGGPIGLEQY
TRBV6-5,12,-,TRBJ1-5,ASSPGQGPQPQH
TRBV5-1,12,few,TRBJ1-1,ASSLGTSNTEAF
TRBV6-1,12,-,TRBJ2-5,ASSETSGWATQY
TRBV2,10,-,TRBJ1-2,ARNRGLGGYT
TRBV21-1,15,-,TRBJ2-6,ASRPNWRGSGANVLT
TRBV5-1,15,-,TRBJ2-5,ASSPRRTSGHQETQY
TRBV15,12,few,TRBJ2-7,ATSSRQGNYEQY
TRBV28,11,-,TRBJ2-7,ASSSPTHERQY
TRBV6-6,14,-,TRBJ1-1,ASTTYSLGSNTEAF
TRBV6-5,11,-,TRBJ2-3,AARATSTDTQY
TRBV4-1,13,-,TRBJ2-1,ASSQDRDSENEQF
TRBV7-2,13,-,TRBJ2-7,ASSFTPTSVYEQY
TRBV27,12,-,TRBJ1-1,ASRLTQANTEAF
TRBV29-1,11,-,TRBJ2-7,SVVGRFSYEQY
TRBV7-9,15,few,TRBJ2-3,ASSARTSGGFTDTQY
TRBV9,11,few,TRBJ1-2,ASSGRVYYGYT
TRBV19,12,few,TRBJ2-7,ASNQDGSSYEQY
TRBV10-3,10,-,TRBJ1-5,AISDVGAPQH
TRBV5-4,11,-,TRBJ2-7,ASSSLTRNEQY
TRBV5-1,13,-,TRBJ2-2,ASGGAGVPDGELF
TRBV7-9,15,few,TRBJ1-1,ASSLGFDRLVQTEAF
TRBV7-2,11,-,TRBJ2-5,ASKLGGLETQY
TRBV11-3,15,few,TRBJ2-5,ASSNTGTSTVQETQY
TRBV9,13,-,TRBJ1-1,ASSVEGQGNTEAF
TRBV6-1,12,few,TRBJ1-2,ASSPVGRPDGYT
TRBV29-1,12,-,TRBJ2-2,SVCRDRDTGELF
TRBV5-4,14,-,TRBJ2-2,ASSLESAGGIGELF
TRBV11-2,13,few,TRBJ2-6,ASSDGGTGANVLT
TRBV5-6,17,-,TRBJ2-3,ASSLVTSGKFRGADTQY
TRBV7-3,14,few,TRBJ2-1,ASSPRLAGAIDEQF
TRBV29-1,11,few,TRBJ2-1,SAAGLAYNEQF
TRBV23-1,16,few,TRBJ1-1,ASSQTGGGVCGCPEAF
TRBV7-3,13,-,TRBJ2-1,ASSPLANSYNEQF
TRBV5-4,12,-,TRBJ1-2,ASSLTGGNYGYT
TRBV18,15,few,TRBJ1-1,ASSPPGGRMLNTEAF
TRBV27,13,-,TRBJ2-1,ASSLTSGGYGEQF
TRBV30,11,few,TRBJ1-1,ARDRGRNTEAF
TRBV28,13,-,TRBJ2-5,ASNGLASREETQY
TRBV9,12,-,TRBJ1-1,ASSSRQGSTEAF
TRBV28,14,-,TRBJ2-1,ASLPLNGLPDNEQF
TRBV19,12,few,TRBJ1-5,ASSFTGGGQPQH
TRBV5-4,11,few,TRBJ2-7,ASSLSTSNPQY